This T cell receptor beta chain was observed in a study of blood T cells in healthy people across ages. Looking at the study overall: When template switching was applied, about one barcoded beta molecule was captured per two T cells.

Whole-study findings and limits: Naive CD4+ cell counts and diversity both ran higher in long-lived than in aged donors.

The V gene's germline CDR1 is DFQATT and CDR2 SNEGSKA (reference sequence). The V and J ends lost 1 base and 5 bases, in that order; junction bases with no gene match: 8. The CDR3 covers 15 residues. Using a J-beta primer mix together with a sample-barcoded 5' primer, a second PCR was run for roughly 6 to 11 cycles. Each cDNA molecule was tagged by a template-switch adaptor with 12 random nucleotides. TCRdb passed the 5' RACE reads through MiXCR, listing each CDR3 protein once. In the table there are about 1.1 million distinct CDR3 sequences, roughly two fifths of which are singletons. With respect to this clonotype: Its antigen is unidentified.

The clonotype originates from a man younger than 35 in good health. The V gene is TRBV20-1, the J gene TRBJ1-1; 9 bases map to TRBD1. The sample consisted of blood. CDR3 protein: CSARASDRGGTEAFF. CDR3 sequence (DNA): TGCAGTGCTAGAGCATCGGACAGGGGTGGGACTGAAGCTTTCTTT.